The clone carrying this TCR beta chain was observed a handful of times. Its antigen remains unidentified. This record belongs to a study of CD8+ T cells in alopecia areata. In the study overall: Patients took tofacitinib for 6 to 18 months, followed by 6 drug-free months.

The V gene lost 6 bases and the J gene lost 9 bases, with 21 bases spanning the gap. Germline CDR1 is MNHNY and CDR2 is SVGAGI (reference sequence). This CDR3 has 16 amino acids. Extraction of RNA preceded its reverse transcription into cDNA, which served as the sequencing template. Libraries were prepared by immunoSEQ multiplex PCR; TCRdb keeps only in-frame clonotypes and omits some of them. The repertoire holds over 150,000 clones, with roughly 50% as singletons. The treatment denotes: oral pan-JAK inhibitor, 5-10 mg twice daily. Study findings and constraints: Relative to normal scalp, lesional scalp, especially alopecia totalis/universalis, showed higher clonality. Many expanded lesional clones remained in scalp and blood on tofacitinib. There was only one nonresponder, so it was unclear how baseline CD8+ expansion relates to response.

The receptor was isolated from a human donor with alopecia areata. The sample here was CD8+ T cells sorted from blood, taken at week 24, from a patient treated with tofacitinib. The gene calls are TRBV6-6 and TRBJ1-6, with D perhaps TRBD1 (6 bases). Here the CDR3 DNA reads TGTGCCAGCAGCCCGCCTCGGACAGACGCAACTTCACCCCTCCACTTT. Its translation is CASSPPRTDATSPLHF.